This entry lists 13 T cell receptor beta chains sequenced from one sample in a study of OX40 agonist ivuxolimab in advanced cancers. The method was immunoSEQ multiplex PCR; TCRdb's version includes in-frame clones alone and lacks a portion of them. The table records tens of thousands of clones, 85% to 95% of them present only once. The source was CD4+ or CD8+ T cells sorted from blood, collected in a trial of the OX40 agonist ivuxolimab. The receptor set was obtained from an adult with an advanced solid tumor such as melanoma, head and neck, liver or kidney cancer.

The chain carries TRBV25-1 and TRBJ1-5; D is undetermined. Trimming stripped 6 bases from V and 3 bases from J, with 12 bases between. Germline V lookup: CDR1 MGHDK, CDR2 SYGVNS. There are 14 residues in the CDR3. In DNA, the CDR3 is TGTGCCAGCAGCGCCGACACCATCAATCAGCCCCAGCATTTT. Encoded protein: CASSADTINQPQHF.

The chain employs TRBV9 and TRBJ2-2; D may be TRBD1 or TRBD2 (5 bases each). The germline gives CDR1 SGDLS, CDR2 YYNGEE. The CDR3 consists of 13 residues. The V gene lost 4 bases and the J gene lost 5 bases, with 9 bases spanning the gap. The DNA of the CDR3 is TGTGCCAGCAGCTCGTGGGGGACCGGGGAGCTGTTTTTT. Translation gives CASSSWGTGELFF.

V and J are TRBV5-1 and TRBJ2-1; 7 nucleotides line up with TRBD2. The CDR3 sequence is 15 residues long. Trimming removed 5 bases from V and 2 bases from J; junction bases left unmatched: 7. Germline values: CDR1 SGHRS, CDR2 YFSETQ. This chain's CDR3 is CASSPLAGPYNEQFF. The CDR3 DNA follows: TGCGCCAGCAGTCCCTTAGCGGGTCCCTACAATGAGCAGTTCTTC. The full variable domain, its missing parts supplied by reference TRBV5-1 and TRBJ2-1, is KAGVTQTPRYLIKTRGQQVTLSCSPISGHRSVSWYQQTPGQGLQFLFEYFSETQRNKGNFPGRFSGRQFSNSRSEMNVSTLELGDSALYLCASSPLAGPYNEQFFGPGTRLTVL.

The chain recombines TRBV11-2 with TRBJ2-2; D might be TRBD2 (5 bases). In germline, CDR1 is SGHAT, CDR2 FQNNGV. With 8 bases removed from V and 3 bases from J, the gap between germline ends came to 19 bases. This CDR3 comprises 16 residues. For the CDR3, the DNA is TGTGCCAGCCGGGGTGAGGACTCAATTTACACCGGGGAGCTGTTTTTT. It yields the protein CASRGEDSIYTGELFF.

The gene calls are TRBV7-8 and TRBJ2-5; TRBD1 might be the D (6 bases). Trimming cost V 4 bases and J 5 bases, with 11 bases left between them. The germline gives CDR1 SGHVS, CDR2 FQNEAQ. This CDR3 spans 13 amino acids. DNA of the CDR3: TGTGCCAGCAGCTCTGACAGGCCCGAGACCCAGTACTTC. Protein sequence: CASSSDRPETQYF.

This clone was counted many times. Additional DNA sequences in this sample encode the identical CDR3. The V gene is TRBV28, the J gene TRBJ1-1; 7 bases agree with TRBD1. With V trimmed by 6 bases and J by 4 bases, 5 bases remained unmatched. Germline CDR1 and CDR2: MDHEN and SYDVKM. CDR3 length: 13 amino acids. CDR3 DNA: TGTGCCAGCAGCTTGGACAGGCGCACTGAAGCTTTCTTT. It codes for CASSLDRRTEAFF. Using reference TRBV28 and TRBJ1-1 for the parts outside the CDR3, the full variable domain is DVKVTQSSRYLVKRTGEKVFLECVQDMDHENMFWYRQDPGLGLRLIYFSYDVKMKEKGDIPEGYSVSREKKERFSLILESASTNQTSMYLCASSLDRRTEAFFGQGTRLTVV.

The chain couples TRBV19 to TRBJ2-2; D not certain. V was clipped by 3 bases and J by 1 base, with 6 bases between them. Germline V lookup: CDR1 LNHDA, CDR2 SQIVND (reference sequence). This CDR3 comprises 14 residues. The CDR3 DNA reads TGTGCCAGTAGTATTAAGGTGAACACCGGGGAGCTGTTTTTT. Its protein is CASSIKVNTGELFF.

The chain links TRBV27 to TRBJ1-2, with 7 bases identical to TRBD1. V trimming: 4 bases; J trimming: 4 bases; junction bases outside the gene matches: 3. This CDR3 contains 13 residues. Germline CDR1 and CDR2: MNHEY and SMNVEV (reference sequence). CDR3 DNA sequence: TGTGCCAGCAGTTCGACAGGGACCTATGGCTACACCTTC. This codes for CASSSTGTYGYTF.

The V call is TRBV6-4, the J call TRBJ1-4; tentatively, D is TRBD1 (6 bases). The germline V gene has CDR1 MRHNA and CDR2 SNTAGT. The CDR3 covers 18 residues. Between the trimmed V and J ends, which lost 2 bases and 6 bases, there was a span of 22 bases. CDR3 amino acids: CASSDTNHRDTTYEKLFF. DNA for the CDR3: TGTGCCAGCAGTGACACGAACCATAGGGACACCACCTATGAAAAACTGTTTTTT.

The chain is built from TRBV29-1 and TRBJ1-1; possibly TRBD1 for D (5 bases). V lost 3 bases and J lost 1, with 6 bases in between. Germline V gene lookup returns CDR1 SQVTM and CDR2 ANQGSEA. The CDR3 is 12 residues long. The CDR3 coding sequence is TGCAGCGTTGAGAGGGGGAACACTGAAGCTTTCTTT. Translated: CSVERGNTEAFF.

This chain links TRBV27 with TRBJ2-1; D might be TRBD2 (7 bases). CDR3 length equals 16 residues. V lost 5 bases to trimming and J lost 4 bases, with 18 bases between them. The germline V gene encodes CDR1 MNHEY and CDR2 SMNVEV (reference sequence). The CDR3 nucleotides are TGTGCCAGCAGTGCGACAGGACTAGTGGGATACAATGAGCAGTTCTTC. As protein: CASSATGLVGYNEQFF.

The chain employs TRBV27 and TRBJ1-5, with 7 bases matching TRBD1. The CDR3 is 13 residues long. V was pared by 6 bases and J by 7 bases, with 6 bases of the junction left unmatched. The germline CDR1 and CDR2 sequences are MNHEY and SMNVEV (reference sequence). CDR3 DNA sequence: TGTGCCAGCAGCACAGGGGTAGGGCAGCCCCAGCATTTT. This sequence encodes CASSTGVGQPQHF.

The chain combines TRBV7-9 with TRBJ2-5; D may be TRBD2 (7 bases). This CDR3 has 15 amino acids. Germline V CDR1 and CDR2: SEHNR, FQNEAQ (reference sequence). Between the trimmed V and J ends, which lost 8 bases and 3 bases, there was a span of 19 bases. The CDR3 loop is CASPFRGGVKETQYF. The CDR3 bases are TGTGCCAGCCCATTCAGGGGAGGGGTCAAAGAGACCCAGTACTTC.